The 19 T cell receptor beta chains below all came from one sample that was sequenced in a study of T-cell memory formation after mild COVID-19. In TCRdb, the 5' RACE reads were re-called with MiXCR into one record per CDR3 protein. The table has tens of thousands of distinct CDR3 sequences, around 21% seen once; the top ten hold approximately 1.5%. Material for sequencing was PBMCs or a T cell subset sorted from them (not recorded which). The origin of the receptors is an adult who had mild COVID-19 (a few samples of this study predate the infection). Cell type and time point are not known.

The chain links TRBV4-3 to TRBJ1-1; D is undetermined. V was pared by 4 bases and J by 1 base, with 19 bases between. Germline assignment: CDR1 LGHNA and CDR2 YSLEER. The CDR3 is made up of 17 amino acids. CDR3 sequence (DNA): TGCGCCAGCAGCCCTCGATGGGGAGTCCAAGAGAACACTGAAGCTTTCTTT. Amino acid sequence: CASSPRWGVQENTEAFF.

The J gene is TRBJ1-3, the V gene TRBV4-1; possibly TRBD1 for D (5 bases). This CDR3 contains 18 residues. Per germline, CDR1 MGHRA and CDR2 YSYEKL. The ends were cut back, 7 bases at V and 0 bases at J, with 22 bases in the middle. The CDR3 sequence is CASTLERVLGDSGNTIYF. The CDR3 region has the DNA TGCGCCAGCACTCTCGAACGAGTCTTAGGGGACTCTGGAAACACCATATATTTT.

This clonotype was observed at least ten times. The chain has TRBV12-3 or TRBV12-4 and TRBJ1-1; TRBD1 might be the D (6 bases). CDR3 length: 12 residues. V lost 6 bases to trimming and J lost 8 bases, with 13 bases between them. The CDR3 nucleotides read TGTGCCAGCAGGGACAGAAAGACGGAAGCTTTCTTT. It codes for CASRDRKTEAFF.

This rearrangement joins TRBV11-2 to TRBJ2-3; the D is unclear. CDR3 length: 15 residues. Trimming left V 2 bases short and J 2 bases short, with 11 bases between. Looked up from germline, CDR1 is SGHAT and CDR2 is FQNNGV. The CDR3 nucleotides are TGTGCCAGCAGCTTATTCACAACAACCACAGATACGCAGTATTTT. Protein sequence: CASSLFTTTTDTQYF.

This clonotype was observed at least ten times. This chain joins TRBV20-1 and TRBJ1-2; D might be TRBD1 (5 bases). CDR3 length: 14 amino acids. Trimming took off 0 bases at V and 3 bases at J, with 11 bases between the two ends. Looked up from germline, CDR1 is DFQATT and CDR2 is SNEGSKA (reference sequence). CDR3 protein: CSARDFRGDYGYTF. The CDR3 nucleotides read TGCAGTGCTAGAGATTTTAGGGGCGACTATGGCTACACCTTC.

The chain couples TRBV20-1 to TRBJ1-1; no definite D call. V was clipped by 0 bases and J by 0 bases, with 11 bases between them. The CDR3 extends over 15 amino acids. The germline CDR1 and CDR2 sequences are DFQATT and SNEGSKA (reference sequence). CDR3 in amino acids: CSARDPAGVNTEAFF. CDR3 nucleotide sequence: TGCAGTGCTAGAGATCCTGCAGGAGTGAACACTGAAGCTTTCTTT.

The chain is built from TRBV7-9 and TRBJ2-1; 11 bases align to TRBD2. The germline V gene has CDR1 SEHNR and CDR2 FQNEAQ (reference sequence). There are 14 residues in the CDR3. Germline trimming cut 8 bases from V and 15 bases from J; bases unmatched to any gene: 15. The chain's CDR3 is CASLLLAGASGAFF. The CDR3 DNA is TGTGCCAGCCTCCTACTAGCGGGAGCATCTGGCGCGTTCTTC. The complete variable domain, with remaining parts taken from reference TRBV7-9 and TRBJ2-1, reads DTGVSQNPRHKITKRGQNVTFRCDPISEHNRLYWYRQTLGQGPEFLTYFQNEAQLEKSRLLSDRFSAERPKGSFSTLEIQRTEQGDSAMYLCASLLLAGASGAFFGPGTRLTVL.

This clonotype has at least ten counts. V is TRBV20-1 and J is TRBJ1-1; D call uncertain. V dropped 1 base and J dropped 0 bases, with 12 bases sitting between them. Germline CDR1 DFQATT, CDR2 SNEGSKA (reference sequence). The CDR3 has 15 residues. The DNA of the CDR3 is TGCAGTGCTAGAGGCGGGTCAGACATGAACACTGAAGCTTTCTTT. Translation: CSARGGSDMNTEAFF.

This clonotype was observed many times. The genes are TRBV12-3 or TRBV12-4 and TRBJ2-3, with a weak D call TRBD2 (6 bases). The CDR3 is 14 residues long. Between the trimmed V and J ends, which lost 3 bases and 6 bases, there was a span of 13 bases. CDR3 residues: CASSLGGVGDTQYF. CDR3 in DNA: TGTGCCAGCAGTTTGGGCGGGGTAGGGGATACGCAGTATTTT.

The chain has TRBV6-5 and TRBJ1-5; the D is unclear. Per germline, CDR1 MNHEY and CDR2 SVGAGI. V dropped 0 bases and J dropped 0 bases, with 6 bases sitting between them. This CDR3 is built from 15 residues. DNA for the CDR3: TGTGCCAGCAGTTACTCGCCAAATAGCAATCAGCCCCAGCATTTT. This sequence encodes CASSYSPNSNQPQHF.

This chain uses TRBV13 with TRBJ2-1, with a weak D call TRBD2 (6 bases). The CDR3 is made up of 12 amino acids. V lost 4 bases and J 9 bases, leaving 10 bases between the germline ends. Germline V gene data show CDR1 as PRHDT and CDR2 as FYEKMQ (reference sequence). CDR3 sequence (DNA): TGTGCCAGCAGCTCTAGCGAGGGTGAGCAGTTCTTC. Translated: CASSSSEGEQFF.

This clonotype has ten or more counts. The chain is built from TRBV5-1 and TRBJ1-1; D may be TRBD1 (6 bases). CDR3 length: 17 amino acids. Germline-derived CDR1 and CDR2 are SGHRS and YFSETQ. V lost 3 bases and J lost 0, with 18 bases in between. The CDR3 spells CASSWGHSRAMNTEAFF. The CDR3 coding sequence is TGCGCCAGCAGCTGGGGACATTCGAGGGCCATGAACACTGAAGCTTTCTTT.

This clonotype was counted at least ten times. The chain joins TRBV24-1 to TRBJ1-5; D unclear. The CDR3 consists of 14 residues. Trimming left V 5 bases short and J 0 bases short, with 7 bases between. CDR1 is KGHDR and CDR2 is SFDVKD in the germline V gene. The CDR3 DNA reads as TGTGCCACCAGTGCCCCGAGTAGCAATCAGCCCCAGCATTTT. It codes for CATSAPSSNQPQHF.

This clonotype was observed at least ten times. The V and J genes are TRBV12-3 or TRBV12-4 and TRBJ2-7, with D possibly TRBD2 on 5 matching bases. The CDR3 consists of 14 residues. The germline V and J ends were trimmed by 4 bases and 0 bases, with 10 bases remaining between them. DNA of the CDR3: TGTGCCAGCAGTTCCGGGGTCAGCTCCTACGAGCAGTACTTC. It yields the protein CASSSGVSSYEQYF.

This clonotype was seen a few times. V gene TRBV5-4 combines with J gene TRBJ1-5, with D perhaps TRBD1 (5 bases). The germline V gene has CDR1 SGHNT and CDR2 YYREEE (reference sequence). The CDR3 spans 15 residues. The ends were cut back, 3 bases at V and 2 bases at J, with 12 bases in the middle. The CDR3: CASSSGGHRNQPQHF. The CDR3 bases are TGTGCCAGCAGCTCGGGTGGACACCGCAATCAGCCCCAGCATTTT.

The DNA for the CDR3 is TGTGCCAGCAGCCCTGGGACAGGGGCCAACTATGGCTACACCTTC. This sequence encodes CASSPGTGANYGYTF. This rearrangement joins TRBV7-3 to TRBJ1-2; TRBD1 agrees at 10 bases. V lost 5 bases and J lost 2; bases outside the gene matches: 5. The germline CDR1 and CDR2 sequences are SGHTA and FQGTGA. This CDR3 spans 15 amino acids.

The CDR3 is CASSILAYQTYEQYF. The CDR3 DNA follows: TGTGCCAGCAGTATCCTAGCGTATCAGACCTACGAGCAGTACTTC. The rearrangement joins TRBV6-4 to TRBJ2-7, with TRBD2 as a possible D gene (6 bases). CDR3 length equals 15 residues. Germline values: CDR1 MRHNA, CDR2 SNTAGT. Deletions cut 5 bases from V and 2 bases from J, with 16 bases between.

This clonotype was recorded many times. The chain links TRBV20-1 to TRBJ2-3; D not resolved. Per the germline V gene, CDR1 is DFQATT and CDR2 is SNEGSKA (reference sequence). V shed 0 bases and J shed 0 bases, with 7 bases lying between them. The CDR3 runs 14 residues. The CDR3 DNA is TGCAGTGCTAGAGAGTTTAGGAGCACAGATACGCAGTATTTT. Translation gives CSAREFRSTDTQYF.

At least ten counts were recorded for this clonotype. V usage is TRBV9 and J usage is TRBJ2-5; possibly TRBD1 or TRBD2 for D (7 bases each). The CDR3 sequence is 14 residues long. CDR1 and CDR2 from the germline V gene are SGDLS and YYNGEE. V lost 0 bases, J lost 7 bases, and 13 bases lay in between. The CDR3: CASSVAGGGRTQYF. In DNA form, the CDR3 reads TGTGCCAGCAGCGTAGCAGGGGGGGGAAGGACCCAGTACTTC.